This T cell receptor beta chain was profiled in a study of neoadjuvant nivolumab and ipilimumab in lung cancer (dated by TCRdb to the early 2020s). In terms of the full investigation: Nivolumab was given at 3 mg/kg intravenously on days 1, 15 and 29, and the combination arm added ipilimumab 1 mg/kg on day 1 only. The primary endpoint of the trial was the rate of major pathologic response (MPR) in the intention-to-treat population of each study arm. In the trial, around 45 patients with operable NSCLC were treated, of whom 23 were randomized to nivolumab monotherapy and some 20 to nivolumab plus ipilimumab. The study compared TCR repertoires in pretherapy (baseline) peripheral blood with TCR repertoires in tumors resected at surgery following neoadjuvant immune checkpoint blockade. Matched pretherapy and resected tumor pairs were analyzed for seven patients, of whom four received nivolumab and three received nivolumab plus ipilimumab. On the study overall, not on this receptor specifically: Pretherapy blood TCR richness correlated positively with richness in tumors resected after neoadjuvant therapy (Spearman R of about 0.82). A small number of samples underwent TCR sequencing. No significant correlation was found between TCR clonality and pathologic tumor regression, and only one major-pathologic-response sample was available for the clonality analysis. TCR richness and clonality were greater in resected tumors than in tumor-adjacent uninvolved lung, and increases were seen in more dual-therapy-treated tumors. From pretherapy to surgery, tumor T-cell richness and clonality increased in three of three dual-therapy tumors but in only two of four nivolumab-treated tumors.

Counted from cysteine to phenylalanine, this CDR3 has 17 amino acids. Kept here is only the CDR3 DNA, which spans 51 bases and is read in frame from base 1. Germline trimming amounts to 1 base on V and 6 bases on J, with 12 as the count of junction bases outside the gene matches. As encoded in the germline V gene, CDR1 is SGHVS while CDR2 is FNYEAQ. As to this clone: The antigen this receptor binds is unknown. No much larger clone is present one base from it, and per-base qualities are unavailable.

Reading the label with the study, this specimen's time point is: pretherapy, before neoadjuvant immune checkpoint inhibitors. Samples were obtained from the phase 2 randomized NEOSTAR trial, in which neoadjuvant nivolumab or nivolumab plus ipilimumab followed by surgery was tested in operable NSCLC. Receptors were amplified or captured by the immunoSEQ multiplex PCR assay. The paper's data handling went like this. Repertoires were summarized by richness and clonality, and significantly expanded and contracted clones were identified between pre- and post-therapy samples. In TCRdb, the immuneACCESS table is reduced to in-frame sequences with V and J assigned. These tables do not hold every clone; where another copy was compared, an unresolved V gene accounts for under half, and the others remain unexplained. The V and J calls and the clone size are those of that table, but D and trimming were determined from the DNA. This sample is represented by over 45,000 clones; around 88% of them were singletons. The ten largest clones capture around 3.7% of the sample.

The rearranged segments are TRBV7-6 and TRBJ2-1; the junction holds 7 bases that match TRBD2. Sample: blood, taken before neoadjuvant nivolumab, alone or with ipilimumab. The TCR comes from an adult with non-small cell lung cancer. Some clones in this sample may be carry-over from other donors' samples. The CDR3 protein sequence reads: CASSLVGWEGPGNEQFF. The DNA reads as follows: TGTGCCAGCAGCTTAGTCGGCTGGGAGGGCCCTGGCAATGAGCAGTTCTTC. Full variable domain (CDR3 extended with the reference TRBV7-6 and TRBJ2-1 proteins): GAGVSQSPRYKVTKRGQDVALRCDPISGHVSLYWYRQALGQGPEFLTYFNYEAQQDKSGLPNDRFSAERPEGSISTLTIQRTEQRDSAMYRCASSLVGWEGPGNEQFFGPGTRLTVL.